This is a list of T cell receptor beta chains from one sample in a study of blood T cell repertoires in COVID-19. The table came from immunoSEQ multiplex PCR; TCRdb's copy has only in-frame clones and leaves some out. The sample yields about 68,000 clones, about 91% seen once. Sequenced: peripheral blood. These receptor sequences come from a man aged 40-49 years with COVID-19, enrolled during active disease. Each CDR3 is given with its conserved first and last residue. D genes are given only for firm matches. Some rows mark clone size as missing; the rest say once, few, many or name a class of expanded clone.

abundance	v_gene	d_gene	j_gene	CDR3nt	CDR3aa
NA	TRBV11-2	TRBD2	TRBJ2-5	TGTGCCAGCAGCTTATCGGCTAGCGGGGGCCAAGAGACCCAGTACTTC	CASSLSASGGQETQYF
NA	TRBV6-5	NA	TRBJ2-7	TGTGCCAGCAGGCAAACCTCTCCCCAGTACGAGCAGTACTTC	CASRQTSPQYEQYF
NA	TRBV3-1/TRBV3-2	TRBD1	TRBJ1-1	TGTGCCAGCAGCCGCGTACAGGGGGTGACTGAAGCTTTCTTT	CASSRVQGVTEAFF
NA	TRBV9	NA	TRBJ2-5	TGTGCCAGCTCGACGGGCGGGGCCCAAGAGACCCAGTACTTC	CASSTGGAQETQYF
NA	TRBV27	TRBD2	TRBJ2-5	TGTGCCAGCAGAAACGGACTAGCCGCTACCCAGTACTTC	CASRNGLAATQYF
once	TRBV10-3	TRBD2	TRBJ2-3	TGTGCCATCAGGGGGGGGGATCTACTCACAGATACGCAGTATTTT	CAIRGGDLLTDTQYF
NA	TRBV21-1	NA	TRBJ1-3	TGTGCCAGCAGCAAAGTTCCAAGCCGTGTGGAGGGAAACACCATATATTTT	CASSKVPSRVEGNTIYF
NA	TRBV9	TRBD2	TRBJ2-7	TGTGCCAGCAGCGTAGAGACCAGAGGTAGCGGGAGCTCCTACGAGCAGTACTTC	CASSVETRGSGSSYEQYF
NA	TRBV29-1	NA	TRBJ2-1	TGCAGCGTTTCAGTAGCGGGGCAGGGGGATGAGCAGTTCTTC	CSVSVAGQGDEQFF
NA	TRBV18	NA	TRBJ2-3	TGTGCCAGCTCACCACCGGCACTAAGCACAGATACGCAGTATTTT	CASSPPALSTDTQYF